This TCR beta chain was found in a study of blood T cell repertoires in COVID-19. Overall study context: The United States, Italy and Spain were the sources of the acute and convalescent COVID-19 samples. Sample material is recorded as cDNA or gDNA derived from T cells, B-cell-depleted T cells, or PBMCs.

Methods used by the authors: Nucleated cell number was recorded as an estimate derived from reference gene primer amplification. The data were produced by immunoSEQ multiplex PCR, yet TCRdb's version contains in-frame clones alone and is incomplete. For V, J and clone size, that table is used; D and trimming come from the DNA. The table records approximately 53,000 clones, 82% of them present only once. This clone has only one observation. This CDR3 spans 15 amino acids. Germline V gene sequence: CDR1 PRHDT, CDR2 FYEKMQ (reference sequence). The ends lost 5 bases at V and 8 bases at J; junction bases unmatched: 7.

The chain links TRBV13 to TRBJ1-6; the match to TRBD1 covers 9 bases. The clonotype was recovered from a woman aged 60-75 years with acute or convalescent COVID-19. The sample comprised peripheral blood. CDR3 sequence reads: CASSRDRAGDSPLHF. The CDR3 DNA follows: TGTGCCAGCAGCCGGGACAGGGCGGGGGATTCACCCCTCCACTTT.